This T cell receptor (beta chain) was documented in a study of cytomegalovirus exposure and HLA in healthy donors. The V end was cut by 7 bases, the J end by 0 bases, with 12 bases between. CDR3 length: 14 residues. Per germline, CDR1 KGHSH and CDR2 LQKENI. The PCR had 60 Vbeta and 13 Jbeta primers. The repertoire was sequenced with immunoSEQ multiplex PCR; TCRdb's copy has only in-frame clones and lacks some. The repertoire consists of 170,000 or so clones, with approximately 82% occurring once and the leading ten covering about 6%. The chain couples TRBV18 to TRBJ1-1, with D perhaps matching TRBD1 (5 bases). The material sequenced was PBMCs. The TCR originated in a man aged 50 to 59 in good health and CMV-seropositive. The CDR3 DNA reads TGTGCCAGCTATGGTTTGACAGTGAACACTGAAGCTTTCTTT. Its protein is CASYGLTVNTEAFF.